Sequencing of this T cell receptor beta chain was carried out in a study of control samples from healthy donors and cancer patients. Only in-frame clones appear in the TCRdb table, and some are missing; sequencing was by immunoSEQ multiplex PCR. The repertoire has about 410,000 clones, around nine tenths of them found once; the top ten carry around 6.4%. The source material was PBMCs. The sequence came from a man between 40 and 49 years old with head and neck cancer.

The CDR3 loop reads CASSPYNQPQHF. The CDR3 nucleotides read TGTGCCAGCAGCCCTTACAATCAGCCCCAGCATTTT. The chain recombines TRBV7-2 with TRBJ1-5; no reliable D call. Trimming removed 5 bases at V and 3 bases at J, with 5 bases between. Germline CDR1 is SGHTA and CDR2 is FQGNSA. This CDR3 has 12 amino acids.